The 11 T cell receptor beta chains reported below all come from one sample, sequenced in a study of OX40 agonist ivuxolimab in advanced cancers. The method was immunoSEQ multiplex PCR; TCRdb's version includes in-frame clones alone and lacks a portion of them. The repertoire holds tens of thousands of clones, with 82% as singletons. The sequencing here drew on CD4+ or CD8+ T cells sorted from blood, taken in a trial of the OX40 agonist ivuxolimab. Receptors originate from an adult with an advanced solid tumor such as melanoma, head and neck, liver or kidney cancer.

V and J are TRBV28 and TRBJ1-4; D is uncertain. This CDR3 is built from 18 residues. V lost 3 bases, J lost 8 bases, and 25 bases lay in between. CDR1 and CDR2 from the germline V gene are MDHEN and SYDVKM. The CDR3 is CASSFLTSGGLDGEKLFF. The CDR3 DNA sequence: TGTGCCAGCAGTTTTTTGACCAGCGGTGGGCTGGATGGGGAAAAACTGTTTTTT.

The sample holds a few counts of this clone. This rearrangement joins TRBV23-1 to TRBJ1-1, with TRBD1 as a possible D gene (5 bases). TRBV23-1 is an ORF, with its function uncertain. The V end lost 4 bases, the J end lost 1 base, and 10 bases lay between the germline ends. There are 14 residues in the CDR3. The CDR3 here is CASSRDLWNTEAFF. The DNA of the CDR3 is TGCGCCAGCAGTCGGGACCTATGGAACACTGAAGCTTTCTTT.

This chain joins TRBV6-6 and TRBJ2-7; possibly TRBD2 for D (5 bases). The CDR3 consists of 14 residues. Germline V gene lookup returns CDR1 MNHNY and CDR2 SVGAGI (reference sequence). The V end lost 7 bases, the J end lost 0 bases, and 13 bases lay between the germline ends. The CDR3 sequence is CASTHSGYSYEQYF. The CDR3 DNA follows: TGTGCCAGCACTCACAGCGGATACTCCTACGAGCAGTACTTC.

The chain employs TRBV7-3 and TRBJ2-5, with 9 bases aligning to TRBD2. Trimming cost V 4 bases and J 4 bases; bases outside gene matches: 4. The CDR3 totals 14 residues. Germline V lookup: CDR1 SGHTA, CDR2 FQGTGA. DNA for the CDR3: TGTGCCAGCAGCTCTATAGCGGGAGCAGAGACCCAGTACTTC. Its protein product is CASSSIAGAETQYF.

This clone has a single count. The chain combines TRBV27 with TRBJ2-1; D ambiguous. Germline assignment: CDR1 MNHEY and CDR2 SMNVEV (reference sequence). The CDR3 sequence is 12 residues long. Trimming took off 4 bases at V and 5 bases at J, with 6 bases between the two ends. CDR3 amino acids: CASSYGNNEQFF. CDR3 DNA sequence: TGTGCCAGCAGTTATGGGAACAATGAGCAGTTCTTC.

This clone was counted only a few times. The chain carries TRBV6-1 and TRBJ2-7, with 11 bases matching TRBD2. Germline V lookup: CDR1 MNHNS, CDR2 SASEGT. The CDR3 covers 15 residues. The junction had 8 bases not matched to a gene; V was cut back by 5 bases and J by 5 bases. For the CDR3, the DNA is TGTGCCAGCAGTCATGTAGCGGGAGGGTACAACGAGCAGTACTTC. This codes for CASSHVAGGYNEQYF.

This clone was counted only a few times. J is TRBJ1-6 and V is TRBV7-9; 7 bases align to TRBD1. Trimming took 5 bases from V and 4 from J; bases not matched to a gene: 5. The germline V gene has CDR1 SEHNR and CDR2 FQNEAQ (reference sequence). This CDR3 contains 15 residues. Here the CDR3 DNA reads TGTGCCAGCAGCCCGGGACAGTCATATAATTCACCCCTCCACTTT. It encodes CASSPGQSYNSPLHF.

This clone appeared once. V usage is TRBV9 and J usage is TRBJ2-3; D possibly corresponds to TRBD1 (7 bases). The CDR3 has 14 amino acids. Germline loops: CDR1 SGDLS, CDR2 YYNGEE. V gave up 3 bases and J gave up 2 bases, with 10 bases separating them. The CDR3 region has the DNA TGTGCCAGCAGCGCAGGGGGGCCCACAGATACGCAGTATTTT. Its translation is CASSAGGPTDTQYF.

This rearrangement joins TRBV7-2 to TRBJ1-6, with TRBD1 identical over 12 bases. V gave up 4 bases and J gave up 3 bases; unmatched junction bases: 10. The CDR3 spans 19 residues. Germline CDR1 is SGHTA and CDR2 is FQGNSA. The CDR3 sequence is CASSSFPGQGADYNSPLHF. In DNA, the CDR3 is TGTGCCAGCAGCTCATTCCCGGGACAGGGGGCGGACTATAATTCACCCCTCCACTTT.

This clone was counted once. The chain links TRBV5-1 to TRBJ2-2; maybe TRBD2 (6 bases). The CDR3 has 14 residues. V was pared by 4 bases and J by 4 bases, with 11 bases between. The germline V gene encodes CDR1 SGHRS and CDR2 YFSETQ. The CDR3: CASSLRSGTGELFF. The CDR3 nucleotides are TGCGCCAGCAGCCTACGTAGCGGCACCGGGGAGCTGTTTTTT. The variable domain in full, completed from reference TRBV5-1 and TRBJ2-2, reads KAGVTQTPRYLIKTRGQQVTLSCSPISGHRSVSWYQQTPGQGLQFLFEYFSETQRNKGNFPGRFSGRQFSNSRSEMNVSTLELGDSALYLCASSLRSGTGELFFGEGSRLTVL.

This chain joins TRBV27 and TRBJ2-1; D is undetermined. Germline assignment: CDR1 MNHEY and CDR2 SMNVEV (reference sequence). Between the trimmed V and J ends, which lost 5 bases and 6 bases, there was a span of 20 bases. The CDR3 is 16 amino acids. The CDR3 region is CASSRFDGPSANEQFF. For the CDR3, the DNA is TGTGCCAGCAGTCGCTTCGACGGACCCTCGGCCAATGAGCAGTTCTTC.